These 18 T cell receptor beta chains share one sample of origin, sequenced in a study of T cell responses to AZD1222 COVID-19 vaccine (dated by TCRdb to about 2021). Library creation used the immunoSEQ multiplex PCR assay. TCRdb holds this immuneACCESS table with in-frame rearrangements only. Some clones are missing; in checked studies, unresolved V genes explain under half, and the rest has no known cause. Counted in this sample were 150,000 or so clones; 89% of them appeared once. The ten largest clones take up roughly 6.3% of the sample. The time point tag for this specimen amounts to: baseline before first vaccination. The sample here was peripheral blood, taken on day 0 of AZD1222 vaccination. These receptors were taken from an adult in good health.

The table lists this clone with a count of one. The CDR3 reads CASKRKTANSYNEQFF. The CDR3 DNA sequence: TGTGCCAGCAAGAGGAAAACGGCGAACTCCTACAATGAGCAGTTCTTC. V usage is TRBV27 and J usage is TRBJ2-1; D is uncertain. Germline loops: CDR1 MNHEY, CDR2 SMNVEV (reference sequence). This CDR3 spans 16 amino acids. Trimming stripped 7 bases from V and 0 bases from J, with 16 bases between.

This clone has a handful of counts. This chain connects TRBV25-1 to TRBJ1-4; the D gene is possibly TRBD1 (6 bases). In germline, CDR1 is MGHDK, CDR2 SYGVNS. The CDR3 loop spans 17 amino acids. V shed 3 bases and J shed 7 bases, with 21 bases lying between them. CDR3 loop: CASSERGGRARGEKLFF. DNA for the CDR3: TGTGCCAGCAGTGAGCGAGGGGGAAGAGCGAGGGGTGAAAAACTGTTTTTT.

The chain employs TRBV19 and TRBJ2-3, with D unclear. The germline gives CDR1 LNHDA, CDR2 SQIVND (reference sequence). The CDR3 is 15 residues long. The V gene lost 4 bases and the J gene lost 2 bases, with 13 bases spanning the gap. CDR3 region: CASSKTTTYTDTQYF. Written as DNA, the CDR3 is TGTGCCAGTAGTAAGACCACCACCTACACAGATACGCAGTATTTT. Supplemented by reference TRBV19 and TRBJ2-3, the full variable domain reads DGGITQSPKYLFRKEGQNVTLSCEQNLNHDAMYWYRQDPGQGLRLIYYSQIVNDFQKGDIAEGYSVSREKKESFPLTVTSAQKNPTAFYLCASSKTTTYTDTQYFGPGTRLTVL.

This clone is a singleton in its sample. The rearrangement links TRBV6-1 to TRBJ2-2, with unresolved D. V dropped 0 bases and J dropped 1 base, with 3 bases sitting between them. Germline assignment: CDR1 MNHNS and CDR2 SASEGT. This CDR3 has 14 residues. The CDR3: CASSEARNTGELFF. The CDR3 DNA reads as TGTGCCAGCAGTGAAGCTCGGAACACCGGGGAGCTGTTTTTT.

The chain uses TRBV30 and TRBJ1-4; no reliable D call. Deletions cut 0 bases from V and 4 bases from J, with 12 bases between. The CDR3 length is 15 residues. Germline values: CDR1 GTSNPN, CDR2 SVGIG (reference sequence). The CDR3 sequence: CAWSVISGHNEKLFF. The CDR3 bases are TGTGCCTGGAGTGTGATAAGTGGGCATAATGAAAAACTGTTTTTT.

The rearrangement uses TRBV3-1 (or the pseudogene TRBV3-2) and TRBJ1-5; weak D call: TRBD1 (5 bases). This CDR3 is 14 amino acids long. V shed 1 base and J shed 5 bases, with 9 bases lying between them. Germline V gives CDR1 LGHDT, CDR2 YNNKEL (reference sequence). The CDR3 sequence: CASSQVVQDQPQHF. The CDR3 DNA reads as TGTGCCAGCAGCCAAGTCGTACAGGATCAGCCCCAGCATTTT.

This chain joins TRBV6-4 and TRBJ2-3; TRBD2 aligns across 7 bases. With 6 bases clipped from V and 5 bases from J, the junction kept 2 bases outside the gene matches. The CDR3 is 12 residues long. In germline, CDR1 is MRHNA, CDR2 SNTAGT. CDR3 in amino acids: CASSPGGDTQYF. CDR3 coding DNA: TGTGCCAGCAGCCCGGGGGGAGATACGCAGTATTTT.

J is TRBJ2-3 and V is TRBV5-1, with 8 bases matching TRBD2. The CDR3 loop spans 16 amino acids. V lost 2 bases and J lost 1; bases outside the gene matches: 6. CDR1 and CDR2 (germline): SGHRS, YFSETQ. CDR3: CASSFLAGAGTDTQYF. The CDR3 DNA is TGCGCCAGCAGCTTTCTAGCGGGTGCGGGCACAGATACGCAGTATTTT.

This clone occurred once. The rearrangement joins TRBV13 to TRBJ2-1; D remains ambiguous. Germline V gives CDR1 PRHDT, CDR2 FYEKMQ (reference sequence). There are 12 residues in the CDR3. Trimming cost V 3 bases and J 6 bases, with 6 bases left between them. The CDR3 reads CASSFRPNEQFF. In DNA, the CDR3 is TGTGCCAGCAGCTTCCGACCCAATGAGCAGTTCTTC. Looking up the rest from reference TRBV13 and TRBJ2-1 gives the full variable domain: AAGVIQSPRHLIKEKRETATLKCYPIPRHDTVYWYQQGPGQDPQFLISFYEKMQSDKGSIPDRFSAQQFSDYHSELNMSSLELGDSALYFCASSFRPNEQFFGPGTRLTVL.

Only a few counts were recorded for this clone. V and J are TRBV6-1 and TRBJ1-1; D is undetermined. The CDR3 spans 13 residues. CDR1 and CDR2 (germline): MNHNS, SASEGT. Trimming stripped 2 bases from V and 5 bases from J, with 9 bases between. The DNA of the CDR3 is TGTGCCAGCAGTGAACAGCTAAGGACTGAAGCTTTCTTT. It encodes CASSEQLRTEAFF.

This sequence joins TRBV2 and TRBJ2-3; 10 bases map to TRBD2. The CDR3 totals 19 residues. The germline gives CDR1 SNHLY, CDR2 FYNNEI. V shed 4 bases, J shed 6 bases, and the junction held 19 bases outside the gene matches. DNA of the CDR3: TGTGCCAGCAGTGGACCCGGGGAGCGGGGGGGCACTATGATGGATACGCAGTATTTT. Its translation: CASSGPGERGGTMMDTQYF.

The chain is built from TRBV6-5 and TRBJ1-5, with a weak D call TRBD1 (5 bases). Germline assignment: CDR1 MNHEY and CDR2 SVGAGI. The CDR3 sequence is 13 residues long. Trimming took off 6 bases at V and 7 bases at J, with 13 bases between the two ends. Written as DNA, the CDR3 is TGTGCCAGCAGCCGCGTCAGGGCCCAGCCCCAGCATTTT. This sequence encodes CASSRVRAQPQHF.

This clone was observed a few times. The rearrangement links TRBV7-8 to TRBJ1-3; D not certain. CDR3 length: 13 residues. From germline, CDR1 is SGHVS and CDR2 FQNEAQ. V was trimmed by 4 bases and J by 10 bases, leaving 14 bases between them. As DNA, the CDR3 is TGTGCCAGCAGCTCTTTCGGAGTGGAGACCATATATTTT. Translated: CASSSFGVETIYF.

This clone is a singleton in its sample. The chain uses TRBV5-4 and TRBJ2-7, with TRBD2 identical over 10 bases. The CDR3 has 17 residues. Trimming took 0 bases from V and 2 from J; bases not matched to a gene: 8. CDR1 is SGHNT, CDR2 YYREEE, per germline (reference sequence). CDR3 sequence: CASSLVPGLASTYEQYF. CDR3 DNA: TGTGCCAGCAGCTTGGTACCGGGACTAGCGTCTACCTACGAGCAGTACTTC. The full variable domain, rest sourced from reference TRBV5-4 and TRBJ2-7, is ETGVTQSPTHLIKTRGQQVTLRCSSQSGHNTVSWYQQALGQGPQFIFQYYREEENGRGNFPPRFSGLQFPNYSSELNVNALELDDSALYLCASSLVPGLASTYEQYFGPGTRLTVT.

J is TRBJ1-1 and V is TRBV6-5, with 8 bases lining up with TRBD1. The CDR3 consists of 13 residues. V lost 4 bases to trimming and J lost 7 bases; unmatched junction nucleotides: 5. Germline values: CDR1 MNHEY, CDR2 SVGAGI. CDR3 nucleotide sequence: TGTGCCAGCAGTTGGCAGGGGGCGCGTGAAGCTTTCTTT. Protein sequence: CASSWQGAREAFF.

The V gene is TRBV6-6, the J gene TRBJ1-5; 7 nucleotides agree with TRBD1. The CDR3 extends over 18 amino acids. The germline CDR1 and CDR2 sequences are MNHNY and SVGAGI (reference sequence). Germline trimming cut 5 bases from V and 4 bases from J; bases unmatched to any gene: 17. The DNA for the CDR3 is TGTGCCAGCAGTCCCGTAAGGACAGGTCGCCCTAGTAATCAGCCCCAGCATTTT. Residues: CASSPVRTGRPSNQPQHF.

This chain joins TRBV6-5 and TRBJ1-2, with a tentative D call TRBD1 (5 bases). The V end was cut by 2 bases, the J end by 8 bases, with 18 bases between. Germline V gene lookup returns CDR1 MNHEY and CDR2 SVGAGI. CDR3 length equals 15 residues. In DNA form, the CDR3 reads TGTGCCAGCAGTTACGGGGCCAGGCTCTATGGAGGCTACACCTTC. Protein product: CASSYGARLYGGYTF.

The chain joins TRBV30 to TRBJ1-4; D remains unclear. The CDR3 is made up of 12 amino acids. V lost 0 bases to trimming and J lost 7 bases, with 6 bases between them. CDR1 and CDR2 (germline): GTSNPN, SVGIG (reference sequence). In DNA form, the CDR3 reads TGTGCCTGGAGTGTACGGGGTGAAAAACTGTTTTTT. Translated, it gives CAWSVRGEKLFF.